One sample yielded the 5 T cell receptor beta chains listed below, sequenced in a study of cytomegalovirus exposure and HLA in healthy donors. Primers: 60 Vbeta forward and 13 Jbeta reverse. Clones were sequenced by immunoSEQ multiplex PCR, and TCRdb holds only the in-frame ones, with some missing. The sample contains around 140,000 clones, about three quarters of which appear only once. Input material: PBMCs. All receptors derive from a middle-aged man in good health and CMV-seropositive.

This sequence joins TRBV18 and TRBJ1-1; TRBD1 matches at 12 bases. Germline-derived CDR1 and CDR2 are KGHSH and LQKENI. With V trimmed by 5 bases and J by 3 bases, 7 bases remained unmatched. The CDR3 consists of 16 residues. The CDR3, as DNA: TGTGCCAGCTCATCTCGGGACAGGGGGCGGTACACTGAAGCTTTCTTT. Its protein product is CASSSRDRGRYTEAFF.

In DNA, the CDR3 is TGTGCCAGTAGTATAGACCCGACTGCCGGGGAGCTGTTTTTT. Translation gives CASSIDPTAGELFF. The chain uses TRBV19 and TRBJ2-2; no definite D call. V was clipped by 0 bases and J by 6 bases, with 8 bases between them. Germline V CDR1 and CDR2: LNHDA, SQIVND (reference sequence). This CDR3 has 14 amino acids.

The CDR3, as DNA: TGTGCCAGCAGTTCTCCGGGACTGCTCTCCTACAATGAGCAGTTCTTC. Amino acid sequence: CASSSPGLLSYNEQFF. The chain links TRBV13 to TRBJ2-1, with D possibly being TRBD2 (6 bases). The CDR3 contains 16 residues. CDR1 and CDR2 (germline): PRHDT, FYEKMQ (reference sequence). Trimming shortened V by 6 bases and J by 0 bases, and 15 bases separated the two germline ends.

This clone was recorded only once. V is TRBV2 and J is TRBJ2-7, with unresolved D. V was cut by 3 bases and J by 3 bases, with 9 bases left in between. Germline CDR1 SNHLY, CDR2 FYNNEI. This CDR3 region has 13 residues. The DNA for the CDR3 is TGTGCCAGCAGTGAGGCAGTAAGCTACGAGCAGTACTTC. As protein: CASSEAVSYEQYF. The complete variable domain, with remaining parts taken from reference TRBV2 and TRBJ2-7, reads EPEVTQTPSHQVTQMGQEVILRCVPISNHLYFYWYRQILGQKVEFLVSFYNNEISEKSEIFDDQFSVERPDGSNFTLKIRSTKLEDSAMYFCASSEAVSYEQYFGPGTRLTVT.

The CDR3 DNA reads TGTGCCAGCAGCCGTCAGACAGGGGGAAAAAGCACAGATACGCAGTATTTT. It yields the protein CASSRQTGGKSTDTQYF. The chain carries TRBV7-2 and TRBJ2-3; 9 bases agree with TRBD1. The J segment lost 0 bases and the V segment lost 5 bases, leaving 9 bases of the junction unmatched. From germline, CDR1 is SGHTA and CDR2 FQGNSA. The CDR3 has 17 residues.